The 7 T cell receptor beta chains below were found in one sample sequenced in a study of cytomegalovirus exposure and HLA in healthy donors. Assay used: immunoSEQ multiplex PCR; TCRdb lists only in-frame clones, some missing. This table has 100,000 to 150,000 clones, approximately 91% appearing once. Material: PBMCs. All receptors derive from a young man in good health and CMV-seronegative.

CDR3 protein: CASSQGLARNTGELFF. The CDR3 bases are TGCGCCAGCAGCCAAGGGCTAGCAAGGAACACCGGGGAGCTGTTTTTT. The genes are TRBV4-1 and TRBJ2-2, with a possible D match to TRBD2 (5 bases). V gave up 1 base and J gave up 1 base, with 10 bases separating them. This CDR3 is 16 amino acids long. CDR1 and CDR2 from the germline V gene are MGHRA and YSYEKL.

The chain combines TRBV15 with TRBJ2-3, with TRBD2 identical over 7 bases. The CDR3 contains 20 residues. Germline-derived CDR1 and CDR2 are LNHNV and YYDKDF (reference sequence). Germline trimming cut 0 bases from V and 1 base from J; bases unmatched to any gene: 16. In DNA, the CDR3 is TGTGCCACCAGCAGAGATCTCGGGGGGACGGCGGGAGTGGGCACAGATACGCAGTATTTT. Amino acid sequence: CATSRDLGGTAGVGTDTQYF.

The V gene is TRBV2, the J gene TRBJ1-2; 7 bases are shared with TRBD1. V shed 6 bases and J 1 base; nucleotides not matched to a gene: 2. The CDR3 has 13 amino acids. Germline V CDR1 and CDR2: SNHLY, FYNNEI. The DNA of the CDR3 is TGTGCCAGCAGGGGACAGCTTAACTATGGCTACACCTTC. Amino acid sequence: CASRGQLNYGYTF.

V is TRBV29-1 and J is TRBJ1-2, with D possibly matching TRBD1 (6 bases). The CDR3 consists of 14 residues. V lost 4 bases and J 2 bases, leaving 14 bases between the germline ends. Germline CDR1 is SQVTM and CDR2 is ANQGSEA. The CDR3: CSVVDLGQNYGYTF. CDR3 nucleotides: TGCAGCGTTGTTGACTTAGGACAGAACTATGGCTACACCTTC.

This chain connects TRBV5-6 to TRBJ1-1, with D tentatively TRBD1 (6 bases). This CDR3 has 14 residues. V shed 0 bases and J shed 1 base, with 7 bases lying between them. Germline V gene lookup returns CDR1 SGHDT and CDR2 YYEEEE. CDR3 nucleotides: TGTGCCAGCAGCTTGGCAGGGGAGAACACTGAAGCTTTCTTT. Protein: CASSLAGENTEAFF.

The chain has TRBV30 and TRBJ2-5, with 8 nucleotides matching TRBD2. Germline V gene sequence: CDR1 GTSNPN, CDR2 SVGIG (reference sequence). The CDR3 sequence is 14 residues long. With V trimmed by 0 bases and J by 5 bases, 5 bases remained unmatched. In DNA, the CDR3 is TGTGCCTGGAGTGTCCAGCGGGGGAGGGAGACCCAGTACTTC. Its protein product is CAWSVQRGRETQYF.

This clone appeared a few times. The rearrangement uses TRBV27 and TRBJ1-5; no definite D call. This CDR3 region has 13 residues. Germline V gene data show CDR1 as MNHEY and CDR2 as SMNVEV (reference sequence). Trimming took off 1 base at V and 7 bases at J, with 8 bases between the two ends. The CDR3 DNA sequence: TGTGCCAGCAGTTTATTTCCCCCACAGCCCCAGCATTTT. This translates into CASSLFPPQPQHF.